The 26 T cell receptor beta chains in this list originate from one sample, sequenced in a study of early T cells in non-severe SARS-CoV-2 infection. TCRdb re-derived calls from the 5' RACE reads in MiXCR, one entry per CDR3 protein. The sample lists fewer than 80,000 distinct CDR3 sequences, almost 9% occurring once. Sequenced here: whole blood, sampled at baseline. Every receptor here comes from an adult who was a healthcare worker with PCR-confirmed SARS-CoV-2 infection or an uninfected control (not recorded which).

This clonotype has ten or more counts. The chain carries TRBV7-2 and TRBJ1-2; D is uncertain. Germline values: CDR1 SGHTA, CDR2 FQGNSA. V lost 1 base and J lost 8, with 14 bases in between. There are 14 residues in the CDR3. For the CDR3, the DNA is TGTGCCAGCAGCTTAGAGCGGTCGCGTTACGGCTACACCTTC. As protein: CASSLERSRYGYTF.

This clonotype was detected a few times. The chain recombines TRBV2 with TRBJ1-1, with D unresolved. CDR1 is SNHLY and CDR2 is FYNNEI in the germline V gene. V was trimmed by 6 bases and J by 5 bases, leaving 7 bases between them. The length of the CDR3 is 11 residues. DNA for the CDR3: TGTGCCAGCAGGATGGAGACTGAAGCTTTCTTT. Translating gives CASRMETEAFF.

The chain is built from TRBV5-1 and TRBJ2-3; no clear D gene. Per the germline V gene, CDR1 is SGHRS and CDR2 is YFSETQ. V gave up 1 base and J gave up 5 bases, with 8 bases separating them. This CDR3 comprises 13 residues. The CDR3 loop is CASSLQIGDTQYF. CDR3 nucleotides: TGCGCCAGCAGCTTGCAGATTGGAGATACGCAGTATTTT.

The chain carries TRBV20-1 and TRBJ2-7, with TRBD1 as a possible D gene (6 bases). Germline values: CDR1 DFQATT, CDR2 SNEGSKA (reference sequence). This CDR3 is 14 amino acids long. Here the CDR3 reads CSHASEDSQCEQYF. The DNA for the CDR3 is TGCAGCCACGCCTCCGAGGACAGTCAATGCGAGCAGTACTTC.

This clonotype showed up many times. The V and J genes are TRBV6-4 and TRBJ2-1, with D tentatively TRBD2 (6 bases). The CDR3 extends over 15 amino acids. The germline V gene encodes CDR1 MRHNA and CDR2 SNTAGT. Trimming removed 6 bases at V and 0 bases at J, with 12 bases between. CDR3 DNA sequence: TGTGCCAGCAGCGACAGCGGGCTCTCCTACAATGAGCAGTTCTTC. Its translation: CASSDSGLSYNEQFF.

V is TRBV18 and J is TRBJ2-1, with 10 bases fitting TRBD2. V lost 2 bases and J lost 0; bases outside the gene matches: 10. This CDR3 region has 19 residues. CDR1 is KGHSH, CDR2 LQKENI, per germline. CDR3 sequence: CASSPKREGQSSSYNEQFF. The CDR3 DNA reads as TGTGCCAGCTCACCAAAGCGGGAGGGACAATCAAGCTCCTACAATGAGCAGTTCTTC. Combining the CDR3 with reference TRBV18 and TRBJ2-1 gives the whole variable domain NAGVMQNPRHLVRRRGQEARLRCSPMKGHSHVYWYRQLPEEGLKFMVYLQKENIIDESGMPKERFSAEFPKEGPSILRIQQVVRGDSAAYFCASSPKREGQSSSYNEQFFGPGTRLTVL.

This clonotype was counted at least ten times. CDR3 loop: CSAGTASGQPQHF. CDR3 bases: TGCAGCGCCGGGACGGCCTCGGGGCAGCCCCAGCATTTT. The V gene is TRBV29-1, the J gene TRBJ1-5; tentatively, D is TRBD1 (5 bases). In germline, CDR1 is SQVTM, CDR2 ANQGSEA. The V gene lost 7 bases and the J gene lost 7 bases, with 17 bases spanning the gap. The CDR3 is made up of 13 amino acids.

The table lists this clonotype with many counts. The CDR3 DNA is TGTGCCAGCAGTTTGGCCGGGGAGCCGCAGAATGAGCAGTTCTTC. This gives the protein CASSLAGEPQNEQFF. This chain connects TRBV12-3 or TRBV12-4 to TRBJ2-1, with a weak D call TRBD2 (5 bases). This CDR3 region has 15 residues. Trimming left V 3 bases short and J 7 bases short, with 16 bases between.

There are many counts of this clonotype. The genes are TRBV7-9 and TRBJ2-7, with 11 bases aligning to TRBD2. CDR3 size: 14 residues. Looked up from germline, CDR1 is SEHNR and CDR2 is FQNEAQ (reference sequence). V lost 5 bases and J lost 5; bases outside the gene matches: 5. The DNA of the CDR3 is TGTGCCAGCAGCGCCGGGACTAGCGGCGACGAGCAGTACTTC. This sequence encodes CASSAGTSGDEQYF.

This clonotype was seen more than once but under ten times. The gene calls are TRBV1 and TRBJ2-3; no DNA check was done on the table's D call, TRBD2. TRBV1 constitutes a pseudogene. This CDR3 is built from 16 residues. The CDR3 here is CTSPPAAGTSTDTQYF. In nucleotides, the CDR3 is TGCACCAGTCCCCCCGCAGCGGGTACTAGCACAGATACGCAGTATTTT.

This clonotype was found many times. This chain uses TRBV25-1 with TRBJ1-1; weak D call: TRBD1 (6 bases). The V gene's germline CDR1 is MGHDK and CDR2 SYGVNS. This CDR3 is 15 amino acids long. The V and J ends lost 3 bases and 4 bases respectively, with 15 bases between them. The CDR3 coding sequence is TGTGCCAGCAGTGAGCGGGGGGCGTGGATCACTGAAGCTTTCTTT. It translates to CASSERGAWITEAFF.

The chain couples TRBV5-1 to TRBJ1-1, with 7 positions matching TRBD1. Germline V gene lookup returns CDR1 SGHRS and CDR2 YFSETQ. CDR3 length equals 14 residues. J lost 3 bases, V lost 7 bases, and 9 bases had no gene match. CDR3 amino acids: CASGIDRVDTEAFF. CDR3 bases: TGCGCCAGCGGCATAGACAGGGTTGACACTGAAGCTTTCTTT.

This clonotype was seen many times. CDR3 sequence: CASSLTGTGPDTQYF. CDR3 DNA sequence: TGTGCCAGCAGCTTAACCGGGACAGGGCCAGATACGCAGTATTTT. J is TRBJ2-3 and V is TRBV7-3, with 9 nucleotides matching TRBD1. The CDR3 extends over 15 amino acids. Trimming took 0 bases from V and 4 from J; bases not matched to a gene: 2. In germline, CDR1 is SGHTA, CDR2 FQGTGA.

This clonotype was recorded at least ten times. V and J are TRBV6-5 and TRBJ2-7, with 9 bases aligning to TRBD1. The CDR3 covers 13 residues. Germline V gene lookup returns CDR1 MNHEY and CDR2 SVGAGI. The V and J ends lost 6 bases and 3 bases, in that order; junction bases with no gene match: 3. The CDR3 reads CASRRTGDYEQYF. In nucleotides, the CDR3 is TGTGCCAGCAGGAGGACAGGGGACTACGAGCAGTACTTC.

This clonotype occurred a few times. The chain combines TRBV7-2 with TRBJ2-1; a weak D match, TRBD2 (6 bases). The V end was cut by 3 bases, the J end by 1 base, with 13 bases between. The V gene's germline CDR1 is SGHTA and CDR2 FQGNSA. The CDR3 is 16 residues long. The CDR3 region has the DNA TGTGCCAGCAGCTTCACGCTAGCGTTATCCTACAATGAGCAGTTCTTC. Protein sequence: CASSFTLALSYNEQFF.

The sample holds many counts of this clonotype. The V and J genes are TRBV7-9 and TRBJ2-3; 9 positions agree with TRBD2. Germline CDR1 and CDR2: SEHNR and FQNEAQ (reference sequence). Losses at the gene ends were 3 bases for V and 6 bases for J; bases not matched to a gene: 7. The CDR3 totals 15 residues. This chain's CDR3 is CASSFAGGPSDTQYF. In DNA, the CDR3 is TGTGCCAGCAGCTTTGCGGGAGGGCCGTCGGATACGCAGTATTTT.

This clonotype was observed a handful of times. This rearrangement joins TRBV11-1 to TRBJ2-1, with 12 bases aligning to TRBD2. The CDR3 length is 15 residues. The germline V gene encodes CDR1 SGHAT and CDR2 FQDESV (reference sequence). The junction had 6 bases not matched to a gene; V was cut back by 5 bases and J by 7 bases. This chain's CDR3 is CASSRQGLAGNEQFF. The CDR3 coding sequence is TGTGCCAGCAGCAGACAAGGACTAGCGGGGAATGAGCAGTTCTTC.

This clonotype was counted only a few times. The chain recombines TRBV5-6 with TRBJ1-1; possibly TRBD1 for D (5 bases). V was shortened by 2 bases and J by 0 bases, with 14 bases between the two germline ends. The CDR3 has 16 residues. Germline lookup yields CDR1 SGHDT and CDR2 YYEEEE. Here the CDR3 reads CASSLLGVAMNTEAFF. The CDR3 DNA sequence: TGTGCCAGCAGCTTATTAGGGGTGGCGATGAACACTGAAGCTTTCTTT.

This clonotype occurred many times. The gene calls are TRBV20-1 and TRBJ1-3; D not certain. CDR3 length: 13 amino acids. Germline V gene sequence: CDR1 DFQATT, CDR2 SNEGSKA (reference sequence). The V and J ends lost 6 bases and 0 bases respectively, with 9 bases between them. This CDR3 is CSARWGSGNTIYF. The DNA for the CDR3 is TGCAGTGCCCGTTGGGGCTCTGGAAACACCATATATTTT.

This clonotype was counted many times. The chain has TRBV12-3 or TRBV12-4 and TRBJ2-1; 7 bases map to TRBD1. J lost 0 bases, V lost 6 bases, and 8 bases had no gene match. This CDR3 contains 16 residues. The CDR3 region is CASSRQGHSSYNEQFF. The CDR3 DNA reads TGTGCCAGCAGCCGACAGGGACACAGCTCCTACAATGAGCAGTTCTTC.

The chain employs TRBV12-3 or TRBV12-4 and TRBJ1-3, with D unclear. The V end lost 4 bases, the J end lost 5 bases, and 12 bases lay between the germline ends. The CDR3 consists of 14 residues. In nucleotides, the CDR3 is TGTGCCAGCAGTTCCCCCCCGGGGAGAAACACCATATATTTT. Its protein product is CASSSPPGRNTIYF.

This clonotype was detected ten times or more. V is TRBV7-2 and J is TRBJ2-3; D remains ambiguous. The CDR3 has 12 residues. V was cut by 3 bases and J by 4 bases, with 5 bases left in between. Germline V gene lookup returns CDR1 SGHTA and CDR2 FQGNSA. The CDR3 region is CASSLWADTQYF. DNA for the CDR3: TGTGCCAGCAGCTTGTGGGCAGATACGCAGTATTTT.

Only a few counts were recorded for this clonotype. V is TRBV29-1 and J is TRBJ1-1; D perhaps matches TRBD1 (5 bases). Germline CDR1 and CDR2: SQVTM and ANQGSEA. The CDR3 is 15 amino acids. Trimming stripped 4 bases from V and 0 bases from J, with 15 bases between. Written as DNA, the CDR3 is TGCAGCGTTGGCCCAGGGTGGGGGATGAACACTGAAGCTTTCTTT. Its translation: CSVGPGWGMNTEAFF.

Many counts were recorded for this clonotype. CDR3 region: CASSLTGAGLETQYF. CDR3 coding DNA: TGTGCCAGCAGCTTAACAGGGGCAGGGTTGGAGACCCAGTACTTC. The chain uses TRBV11-2 and TRBJ2-5; 7 bases are a match to TRBD1. Germline V CDR1 and CDR2: SGHAT, FQNNGV. The trim removed 2 bases at V and 5 bases at J, leaving 8 bases unmatched. The CDR3 has 15 residues.

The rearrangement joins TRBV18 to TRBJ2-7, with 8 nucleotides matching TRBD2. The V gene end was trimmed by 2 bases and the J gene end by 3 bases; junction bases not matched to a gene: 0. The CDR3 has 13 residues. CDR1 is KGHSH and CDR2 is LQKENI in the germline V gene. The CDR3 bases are TGTGCCAGCTCACCAGCGGGGGGCTACGAGCAGTACTTC. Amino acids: CASSPAGGYEQYF.

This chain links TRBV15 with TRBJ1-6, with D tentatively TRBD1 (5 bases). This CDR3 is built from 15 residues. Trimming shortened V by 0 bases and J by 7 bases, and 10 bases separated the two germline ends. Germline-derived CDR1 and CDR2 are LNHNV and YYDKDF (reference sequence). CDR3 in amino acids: CATSRDGTANSPLHF. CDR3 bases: TGTGCCACCAGCAGAGACGGGACTGCCAATTCACCCCTCCACTTT.